This TCR beta chain was captured by sequencing in a study of blood T cells in healthy people across ages. Study-level findings and limits: The authors considered diversity estimates from one million T cells to be underestimates.

This clonotype turned up a few times. Its antigen is undetermined. The study recruited healthy Caucasian donors from Russia who were aged about 6 to 90. The J segment lost 0 bases and the V segment lost 6 bases, leaving 5 bases of the junction unmatched. CDR1 DFQATT and CDR2 SNEGSKA come from the germline V gene (reference sequence). There are 17 residues in the CDR3. PCR was performed a second time for about 6 to 11 cycles using a sample-barcoded 5' primer and a J-beta primer mix. TCRdb itself ran the 5' RACE reads through MiXCR, one entry per CDR3 protein. The sample lists about 1.5 million distinct CDR3 sequences, 35% to 45% occurring once.

The sequence was collected from a woman under 30 in good health. The specimen sequenced was blood. The chain has TRBV20-1 and TRBJ2-1; 16 positions agree with TRBD2. The CDR3 spells CSAPGLAGGSSYNEQFF. The CDR3 region has the DNA TGCAGTGCCCCGGGACTAGCGGGAGGGAGCTCCTACAATGAGCAGTTCTTC.